This T cell receptor (beta chain) originates from a study of long-term antiretroviral therapy in people with HIV. The assay used was immunoSEQ (version v3.0), run at survey level. Libraries were prepared by immunoSEQ multiplex PCR; TCRdb keeps only in-frame clonotypes and omits some of them. The data show tens of thousands of clones, over 80% seen once. The germline V gene has CDR1 SGHRS and CDR2 YFSETQ. This CDR3 spans 17 amino acids. The V gene end was trimmed by 4 bases and the J gene end by 3 bases; junction bases not matched to a gene: 9. This chain uses TRBV5-1 with TRBJ2-5, with 13 bases that match TRBD2. The receptor's source is a man aged 30-40 years with HIV. The input for sequencing was unsorted PBMCs, taken 4.3 years after starting antiretroviral therapy. The CDR3 is CASSTAPGTSGEETQYF. The CDR3, as DNA: TGCGCCAGCAGCACCGCTCCCGGGACTAGCGGGGAAGAGACCCAGTACTTC.